This T cell receptor beta chain was captured by sequencing in a study of Ad26.COV2.S vaccination and SARS-CoV-2 variants. Study results and caveats: Vaccine recipients had higher spike-specific TCR breadth than placebo recipients.

About this clone: The antigen is undetermined.

Here immunoSEQ multiplex PCR was the method, and the copy in TCRdb shows in-frame clones only, minus some. The sample yields about 480,000 clones, 70% to 90% seen once. Treatment given: roughly 18 received Ad26.COV2.S at low or high dose, single or two shots; a few received placebo; per-sample allocation not given. Samples analyzed were those drawn on day 63 after the first vaccine or placebo injection. An Ad26 vector expressing Wuhan-strain SARS-CoV-2 spike constituted the vaccine. Germline CDR1 reads SGHAT; CDR2 reads FQNNGV. Deletions cut 2 bases from V and 2 bases from J, with 7 bases between. This CDR3 spans 13 amino acids.

This sequence was found in a person aged 18-65 years who received the Ad26.COV2.S COVID-19 vaccine or a placebo. V is TRBV11-2 and J is TRBJ2-7, with D uncertain. Specimen: peripheral blood, collected in a trial of Ad26.COV2.S vaccine versus placebo. CDR3 nucleotides: TGTGCCAGCAGCTTAATGGGCGCCTACGAGCAGTACTTC. The encoded protein is CASSLMGAYEQYF.